Below, 13 T cell receptor delta chains from the same sample are listed, as sequenced in a study of γδ T cells in repeated Plasmodium falciparum infection. Vgamma9/Vdelta2+ and Vdelta2-negative gammadelta T cells were flow-sorted from PBMC for bulk sequencing. TCRdb re-processed the multiplex PCR reads using CATT. The sample holds more than 45,000 delta-chain clones; around 1.7% are singletons and the top ten take approximately 16%. The sample taken for sequencing was gamma-delta T cells from blood. The receptors stem from a pool of human donors (malaria-infected and uninfected, not separated).

Worth noting for this clone: This likely stems from a read error, as it lies one base from a far larger clone. This sample also contains other DNA sequences that code for the same CDR3. In DNA, the CDR3 is TGTGCCTGCGACCCGTACTGGGGGATACGCGGGGGTACCGATAAACTCATCTTT. Protein sequence: CACDPYWGIRGGTDKLIF. V and J are TRDV2 and TRDJ1; 13 bases line up with TRDD3. This CDR3 comprises 18 residues. Germline-derived CDR1 and CDR2 are GEAIGNYY and EKD. The V gene end was trimmed by 7 bases and the J gene end by 2 bases; junction bases not matched to a gene: 15.

This clone was found a few times. TCRdb's listed protein matches a much larger clone and diverges from this DNA's translation at residue 12, likely through a read error; the protein shown comes from the DNA. The chain is built from TRDV1 and TRDJ1; 9 bases are a match to TRDD3. The J gene, missing from TCRdb, was assigned here through DNA to germline matching. The CDR3 runs 22 residues. In germline, CDR1 is TSWWSYY, CDR2 QGS. The junction had 27 bases not matched to a gene; V was cut back by 6 bases and J by 1 base. The CDR3 is CALGNGIPTGGHEWFRTDKLIF. The CDR3 coding sequence is TGTGCTCTTGGAAACGGGATCCCTACTGGGGGACACGAGTGGTTCCGCACCGATAAACTCATCTTT.

This clone was counted at least ten times. The TCRdb record carries a much larger clone's protein, which differs from this DNA's translation at residue 6; a read error is the likely cause, and the protein listed here is the DNA translation. The chain combines TRDV2 with TRDJ2, with a possible D match to TRDD3 (6 bases). V was clipped by 0 bases and J by 3 bases, with 7 bases between them. Germline V lookup: CDR1 GEAIGNYY, CDR2 EKD. This CDR3 comprises 14 residues. CDR3 loop: CACDTRGMTAQLFF. The CDR3 region has the DNA TGTGCCTGTGACACCCGGGGGATGACAGCACAACTCTTCTTT.

On this clone: TCRdb's listed protein matches a much larger clone and diverges from this DNA's translation at residue 4, likely through a read error; the protein shown comes from the DNA. The chain couples TRDV1 to TRDJ1, with a weak D call TRDD3 (6 bases). TCRdb leaves out the J gene; it was filled in here by matching the DNA to germline. With 8 bases removed from V and 1 base from J, the gap between germline ends came to 35 bases. CDR1 and CDR2 (germline): TSWWSYY, QGS. The CDR3 runs 21 residues. The CDR3 DNA follows: TGTGCTCTTAGAGAAGCGTGGGTGACCCTACCCGGCTGGGGATTCACCGATAAACTCATCTTT. Translated, it gives CALREAWVTLPGWGFTDKLIF.

This clone came up a few times. A far more abundant clone sits one base away, making this likely a read error. Other DNA sequences in the same sample also yield this CDR3. This chain connects TRDV3 to TRDJ1, with TRDD3 identical over 10 bases. The J gene is absent in TCRdb and was assigned here via DNA matching to germline. CDR3 size: 26 residues. With 0 bases clipped from V and 0 bases from J, the junction kept 37 bases outside the gene matches. CDR1 and CDR2 from the germline V gene are TVYSNPD and GDNSRS (reference sequence). CDR3 protein: CAFRRNLPFHIVVGGYLGIYTDKLIF. As DNA, the CDR3 is TGTGCCTTTAGGCGGAACCTCCCATTTCATATCGTAGTTGGGGGATACTTGGGGATTTACACCGATAAACTCATCTTT.

This clone came up a few times. For this DNA, TCRdb reports the protein of a much larger clone, which diverges at residue 16, most likely from a read error; the protein presented here is translated directly from the DNA. This rearrangement joins TRDV1 to TRDJ1, with TRDD3 identical over 10 bases. Here the J gene came from matching the DNA to germline, since TCRdb omits it. The CDR3 has 19 amino acids. Germline V gene lookup returns CDR1 TSWWSYY and CDR2 QGS. CDR3 in DNA: TGTGCTCTTGGGGAATTCTTACCCGTTACTGGGGGATGGGCCGATGAACTCATCTTT. It translates to CALGEFLPVTGGWADELIF.

As for this clone: TCRdb's protein, taken from a much larger clone, differs from this DNA's translation at residue 4, likely owing to a read error; the protein displayed comes from the DNA. V is TRDV1 and J is TRDJ1; a weak D match, TRDD3 (10 bases). TCRdb offers no J gene call, so here the DNA was matched to germline to obtain one. CDR1 TSWWSYY and CDR2 QGS come from the germline V gene. This CDR3 is built from 25 residues. V lost 9 bases and J lost 0, with 47 bases in between. The CDR3 protein is CALVPKPTFLPLLIVLGDYTDKLIF. The CDR3 DNA is TGTGCTCTCGTACCCAAACCGACCTTCCTACCTCTTTTAATTGTACTGGGGGATTACACCGATAAACTCATCTTT.

The table lists this clone with a few counts. This probably arose from a read error, given a far larger clone one base away. The identical CDR3 is also encoded by other nucleotide sequences in the sample. The J gene is uncalled and the V gene is TRDV1; TRDD3, the table's D call, was not compared with the DNA. The germline V gene has CDR1 TSWWSYY and CDR2 QGS. The CDR3 totals 20 residues. This chain's CDR3 is CALSILHTLWGIPYTDKLIF. The CDR3 bases are TGTGCTCTTTCCATCCTACACACCCTCTGGGGGATACCATACACCGATAAACTCATCTTC.

A few counts support this clone. A far larger clone lies a single base away; this is likely a read error. This sample also contains other DNA sequences that code for the same CDR3. The chain carries TRDV3 and TRDJ1; 9 nucleotides align to TRDD3. Germline matching of the DNA provided the J gene here, since TCRdb leaves it blank. The CDR3 has 19 residues. Germline CDR1 TVYSNPD, CDR2 GDNSRS (reference sequence). J lost 3 bases, V lost 2 bases, and 22 bases had no gene match. The CDR3 region is CAFRRSLYWGTHRSDKLIF. The CDR3 nucleotides read TGTGCCTTTCGAAGGTCCCTTTACTGGGGGACTCACCGATCCGATAAACTCATCTTT. Using reference TRDV3 and TRDJ1 for the parts outside the CDR3, the full variable domain is CDKVTQSSPDQTVASGSEVVLLCTYDTVYSNPDLFWYRIRPDYSFQFVFYGDNSRSEGADFTQGRFSVKHILTQKAFHLVISPVRTEDSATYYCAFRRSLYWGTHRSDKLIFGKGTRVTVEP.

A few counts support this clone. The amino acid sequence in TCRdb belongs to a much larger clone and departs from this DNA's translation at residue 6, likely a sequencing read error; the sequence shown is translated from the DNA. The chain recombines TRDV1 with TRDJ1; TRDD3 aligns across 7 bases. This CDR3 has 19 residues. Per germline, CDR1 TSWWSYY and CDR2 QGS. Losses at the gene ends were 1 base for V and 4 bases for J; bases not matched to a gene: 18. The CDR3 is CALGEPKADWGARVDKLIF. The CDR3 nucleotides read TGTGCTCTTGGGGAACCTAAGGCGGACTGGGGTGCTCGGGTCGATAAACTCATCTTT.

In the case of this clone: A far larger clone is just one base off, so this is likely a read error. Other DNA sequences within the sample encode an identical CDR3. The chain has TRDV3 and TRDJ1, with 13 bases identical to TRDD3. The CDR3 sequence is 19 residues long. The V segment lost 4 bases and the J segment 6 bases; nucleotides outside the gene matches: 23. Germline assignment: CDR1 TVYSNPD and CDR2 GDNSRS (reference sequence). The CDR3 is CAYVPSSYWGIRRDNKLIF. Written as DNA, the CDR3 is TGTGCCTATGTCCCGAGTTCCTACTGGGGGATACGAAGGGATAATAAACTCATCTTT.

The table lists this clone with a few counts. TCRdb pairs this DNA with a much larger clone's protein that differs at residue 19, likely a read error; the protein shown was translated from the DNA. The rearrangement joins TRDV2 to TRDJ3; the match to TRDD3 covers 11 bases. TCRdb lists no J gene, so it was determined here by aligning the DNA to germline. Germline values: CDR1 GEAIGNYY, CDR2 EKD. The CDR3 extends over 25 amino acids. The CDR3 DNA reads TGTGCCTGTGACACATCGCCTAGTGGACTGGGGGATAAGGCCACCTACTCCTGGGGCACCCGACAGATGTTTTTC. This gives the protein CACDTSPSGLGDKATYSWGTRQMFF.

This clone turned up a few times. A far bigger clonotype differs at one base, so this is likely a read error. This sequence joins TRDV1 and TRDJ1, with 10 bases matching TRDD3. TCRdb does not report a J gene; here it was assigned by matching the DNA to germline references. This CDR3 is built from 21 residues. The junction had 17 bases not matched to a gene; V was cut back by 1 base and J by 0 bases. Germline CDR1 is TSWWSYY and CDR2 is QGS. The DNA of the CDR3 is TGTGCTCTTGGGGAACCTTTCAGCTGGGGGATATACTCCCTGTACACCGATAAACTCATCTTT. Protein product: CALGEPFSWGIYSLYTDKLIF.